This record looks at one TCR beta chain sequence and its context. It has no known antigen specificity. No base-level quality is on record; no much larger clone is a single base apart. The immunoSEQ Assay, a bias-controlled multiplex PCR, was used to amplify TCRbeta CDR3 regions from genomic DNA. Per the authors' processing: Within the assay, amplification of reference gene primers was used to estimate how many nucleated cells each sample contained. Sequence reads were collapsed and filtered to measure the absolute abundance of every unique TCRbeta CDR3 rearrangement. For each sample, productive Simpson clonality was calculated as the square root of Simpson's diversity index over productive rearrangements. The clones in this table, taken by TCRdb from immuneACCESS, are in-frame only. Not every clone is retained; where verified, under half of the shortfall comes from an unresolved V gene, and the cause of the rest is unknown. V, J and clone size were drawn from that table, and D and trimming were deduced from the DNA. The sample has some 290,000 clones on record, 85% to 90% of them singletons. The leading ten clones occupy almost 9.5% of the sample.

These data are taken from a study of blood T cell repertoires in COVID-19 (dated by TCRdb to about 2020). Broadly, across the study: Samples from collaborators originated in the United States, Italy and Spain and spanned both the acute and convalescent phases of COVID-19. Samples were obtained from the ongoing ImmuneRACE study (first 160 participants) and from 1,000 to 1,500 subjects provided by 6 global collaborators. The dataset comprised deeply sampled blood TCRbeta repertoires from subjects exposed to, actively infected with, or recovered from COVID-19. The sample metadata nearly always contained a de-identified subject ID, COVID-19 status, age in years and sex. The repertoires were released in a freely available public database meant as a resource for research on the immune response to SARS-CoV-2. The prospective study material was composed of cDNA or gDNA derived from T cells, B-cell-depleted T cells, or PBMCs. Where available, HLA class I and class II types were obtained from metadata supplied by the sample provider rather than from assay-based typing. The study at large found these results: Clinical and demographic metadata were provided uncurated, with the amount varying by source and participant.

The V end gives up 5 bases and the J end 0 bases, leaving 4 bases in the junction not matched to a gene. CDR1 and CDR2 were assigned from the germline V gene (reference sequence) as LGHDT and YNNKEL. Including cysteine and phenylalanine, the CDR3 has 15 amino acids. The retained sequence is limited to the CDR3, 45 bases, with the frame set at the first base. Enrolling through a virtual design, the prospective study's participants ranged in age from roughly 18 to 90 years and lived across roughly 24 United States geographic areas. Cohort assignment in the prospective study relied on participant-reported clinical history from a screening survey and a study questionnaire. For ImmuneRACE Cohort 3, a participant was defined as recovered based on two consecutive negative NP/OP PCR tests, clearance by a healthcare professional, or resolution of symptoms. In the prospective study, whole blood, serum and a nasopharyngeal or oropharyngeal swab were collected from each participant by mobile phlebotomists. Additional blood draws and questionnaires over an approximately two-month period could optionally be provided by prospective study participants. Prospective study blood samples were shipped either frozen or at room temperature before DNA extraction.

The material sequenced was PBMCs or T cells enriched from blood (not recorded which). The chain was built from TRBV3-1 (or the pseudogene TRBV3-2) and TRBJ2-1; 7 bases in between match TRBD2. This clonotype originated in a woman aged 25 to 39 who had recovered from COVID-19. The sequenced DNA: TGTGCCAGCAGCTTACGGGAGGACTCCTACAATGAGCAGTTCTTC. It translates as CASSLREDSYNEQFF.